These T cell receptor beta chains were read from a single sample in a study of blood T cells in healthy people across ages. TCRdb re-called the 5' RACE reads with MiXCR, one entry per CDR3 protein. The sample consists of hundreds of thousands of distinct CDR3 sequences, 47% of them appearing once. Sequences were obtained from blood. These receptor sequences come from an elderly man in good health. The CDR3 runs from the conserved cysteine through the conserved F or W.

V: TRBV9; J: TRBJ2-2; CDR3: CASSVEQGARTGELFF
V: TRBV7-2; J: TRBJ1-1; CDR3: CASSLVGQGAQGEAFF
V: TRBV7-3; J: TRBJ2-1; CDR3: CASSLGLNEQFF
V: TRBV6-2/TRBV6-3; J: TRBJ2-6; CDR3: CASSYLEPGANVLTF
V: TRBV7-6; J: TRBJ2-3; CDR3: CASSPWGRDLDTQYF
V: TRBV7-2; J: TRBJ1-2; CDR3: CASSLASRGRGGVTF
V: TRBV28; J: TRBJ2-1; CDR3: CASSRISGLYNEQFF
V: TRBV7-2; J: TRBJ1-2; CDR3: CASSFLASPEYGYTF
V: TRBV6-2/TRBV6-3; J: TRBJ2-3; CDR3: CASKGLAGPDTQYF
V: TRBV5-6; J: .; CDR3: CTSSLGLAGGEQYF
V: TRBV29-1; J: TRBJ1-3; CDR3: CSVDSGNTIYF
V: TRBV2; J: TRBJ2-1; CDR3: CASSARQNNEQFF
V: TRBV20-1; J: TRBJ1-4; CDR3: CSAGDSATNEKLFF
V: TRBV2; J: TRBJ2-7; CDR3: CASRLTADNYEQYF
V: TRBV20-1; J: TRBJ1-1; CDR3: CSARDPVLGMNTEAFF
V: TRBV11-2; J: TRBJ2-7; CDR3: CASSLSGGPIEQYF
V: TRBV7-9; J: TRBJ2-3; CDR3: CASSFGLATDTQYF
V: TRBV7-2; J: TRBJ2-7; CDR3: CASSSPASGGYYEQYF
V: TRBV5-1; J: TRBJ2-3; CDR3: CASSFNRDVDTQYF
V: TRBV5-1; J: TRBJ2-5; CDR3: CASSLVLGTQETQYF
V: TRBV3-1; J: TRBJ1-5; CDR3: CASSQQLGNQPQHF
V: TRBV6-6; J: TRBJ2-3; CDR3: CASSDRPNTDTQYF
V: TRBV7-3; J: TRBJ1-6; CDR3: CASSLWGRGSPLHF
V: TRBV10-2; J: TRBJ1-2; CDR3: CASSDDLGLDYGYTF
V: TRBV12-3/TRBV12-4; J: TRBJ2-7; CDR3: CASSRSRDRYEQYF
V: TRBV7-2; J: TRBJ2-5; CDR3: CASSSGPGETQYF
V: TRBV4-3; J: TRBJ2-5; CDR3: CASSEGLTHREQYF
V: TRBV10-3; J: TRBJ1-5; CDR3: CAISEGVTDNQPQHF